Listed below are T cell receptor beta chains from one sample, sequenced in a study of T-cell reconstitution after alpha-beta-depleted transplantation in children. TCRdb reanalysed the PCR reads using MiXCR and keeps one entry per CDR3 protein. The sample lists 600,000 to 700,000 distinct CDR3 sequences, roughly 15% seen once, with 0.85% to 1.3% in the top ten. The material sequenced was PBMCs from the stem cell graft donor, taken from the stem cell graft. These TCRs come from a human donor who donated a stem cell graft to a child with acute myeloid leukemia. The CDR3 runs from the conserved cysteine through the conserved F or W. Fields, in order: CDR3 protein, CDR3 DNA, CDR3 length, D gene, clone size, V gene, J gene. A D gene is named only where the DNA matches it firmly. Clone size, where shown, is once, few, many, or a class for clones that have expanded.

CASSPGQGAGNQPQHF	TGTGCCAGCAGTCCCGGACAGGGCGCCGGCAATCAGCCCCAGCATTTT	16	TRBD1	few	TRBV12-3/TRBV12-4	TRBJ1-5
CASSQDRYGTQYF	TGCGCCAGCAGCCAAGATCGGTACGGTACGCAGTATTTT	13	-	-	TRBV4-3	TRBJ2-3
CASSVESGPGEKLFF	TGTGCCAGCAGCGTAGAGTCTGGGCCAGGTGAAAAACTGTTTTTT	15	-	few	TRBV9	TRBJ1-4
CASGAGYNEQFF	TGTGCCAGCGGGGCAGGGTACAATGAGCAGTTCTTC	12	-	many	TRBV7-8	TRBJ2-1
CAISDRGVTEAFF	TGTGCCATCAGTGACAGGGGAGTCACTGAAGCTTTCTTT	13	-	few	TRBV10-3	TRBJ1-1
CASSLEKDNEQFF	TGTGCCAGCAGCCTCGAGAAGGACAATGAGCAGTTCTTC	13	-	few	TRBV7-2	TRBJ2-1
CSARDPMGAGNNQPQHF	TGCAGTGCTAGAGACCCTATGGGGGCTGGCAACAATCAGCCCCAGCATTTT	17	-	many	TRBV20-1	TRBJ1-5
CSAPVMNTEAFF	TGCAGTGCCCCAGTGATGAACACTGAAGCTTTCTTT	12	-	few	TRBV20-1	TRBJ1-1
CSSRGPGTDTEAFF	TGCAGCTCCCGGGGCCCAGGGACGGACACTGAAGCTTTCTTT	14	-	many	TRBV29-1	TRBJ1-1
CASSQGGVRETQYF	TGTGCCAGCAGTCAGGGGGGAGTCCGGGAGACCCAGTACTTC	14	-	many	TRBV6-1	TRBJ2-5
CASSGQGTEAFF	TGTGCCAGCAGCGGTCAGGGGACTGAAGCTTTCTTT	12	-	many	TRBV9	TRBJ1-1
CASSTPGQQSPHEQFF	TGTGCCAGCAGCACACCGGGACAGCAATCGCCTCATGAGCAGTTCTTC	16	TRBD1	-	TRBV11-2	TRBJ2-1
CSASKRDSGFPFYGYTF	TGCAGTGCGAGTAAGCGGGACAGCGGATTTCCGTTTTATGGCTACACCTTC	17	TRBD1	many	TRBV20-1	TRBJ1-2
CSARDLERELFF	TGCAGTGCTAGAGATCTCGAGCGGGAGCTGTTTTTT	12	-	many	TRBV20-1	TRBJ2-2
CASSEIKVPRQFF	TGCGCCAGCAGTGAGATCAAAGTCCCAAGGCAGTTCTTC	13	-	many	TRBV10-2	TRBJ2-1
CAIGTSGGARTDTQYF	TGTGCCATCGGGACTAGCGGGGGGGCCAGGACAGATACGCAGTATTTT	16	TRBD2	many	TRBV10-3	TRBJ2-3
CSARDMEQGKTQYF	TGCAGTGCTAGAGATATGGAGCAGGGGAAGACCCAGTACTTC	14	-	many	TRBV20-1	TRBJ2-5
CASSYTWRDTQYF	TGTGCCAGCAGCTACACCTGGAGGGATACGCAGTATTTT	13	-	-	TRBV5-5	TRBJ2-3
CASSPEGGAGANVLTF	TGTGCCAGCAGTCCCGAGGGGGGGGCTGGGGCCAACGTCCTGACTTTC	16	-	many	TRBV6-4	TRBJ2-6
CASSQTRTELGTGELFF	TGCGCCAGCAGCCAGACCCGGACAGAATTGGGCACCGGGGAGCTGTTTTTT	17	-	-	TRBV5-1	TRBJ2-2
CAHERRVGETQYF	TGTGCCCACGAGAGGAGGGTAGGAGAGACCCAGTACTTC	13	-	-	TRBV30	TRBJ2-5
CASSLGYDRVNQPQHF	TGTGCCAGCAGCTTAGGTTATGACAGGGTTAATCAGCCCCAGCATTTT	16	TRBD1	-	TRBV7-2	TRBJ1-5
CSARDGGIPTEAFF	TGCAGTGCTAGAGATGGGGGTATACCCACTGAAGCTTTCTTT	14	-	few	TRBV20-1	TRBJ1-1
CASSALPLQINTGELFF	TGTGCCAGCAGTGCCTTGCCATTACAGATTAACACCGGGGAGCTGTTTTTT	17	-	-	TRBV25-1	TRBJ2-2